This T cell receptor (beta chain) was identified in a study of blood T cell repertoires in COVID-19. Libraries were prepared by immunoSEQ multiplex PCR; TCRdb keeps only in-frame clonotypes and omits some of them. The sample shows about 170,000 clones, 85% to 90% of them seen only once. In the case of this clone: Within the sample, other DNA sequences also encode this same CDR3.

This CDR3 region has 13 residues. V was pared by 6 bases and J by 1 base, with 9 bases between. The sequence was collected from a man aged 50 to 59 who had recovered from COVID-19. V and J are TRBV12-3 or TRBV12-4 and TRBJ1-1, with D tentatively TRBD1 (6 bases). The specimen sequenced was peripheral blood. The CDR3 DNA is TGTGCCAGCAGCTTACAGGGGAACACTGAAGCTTTCTTT. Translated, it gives CASSLQGNTEAFF.